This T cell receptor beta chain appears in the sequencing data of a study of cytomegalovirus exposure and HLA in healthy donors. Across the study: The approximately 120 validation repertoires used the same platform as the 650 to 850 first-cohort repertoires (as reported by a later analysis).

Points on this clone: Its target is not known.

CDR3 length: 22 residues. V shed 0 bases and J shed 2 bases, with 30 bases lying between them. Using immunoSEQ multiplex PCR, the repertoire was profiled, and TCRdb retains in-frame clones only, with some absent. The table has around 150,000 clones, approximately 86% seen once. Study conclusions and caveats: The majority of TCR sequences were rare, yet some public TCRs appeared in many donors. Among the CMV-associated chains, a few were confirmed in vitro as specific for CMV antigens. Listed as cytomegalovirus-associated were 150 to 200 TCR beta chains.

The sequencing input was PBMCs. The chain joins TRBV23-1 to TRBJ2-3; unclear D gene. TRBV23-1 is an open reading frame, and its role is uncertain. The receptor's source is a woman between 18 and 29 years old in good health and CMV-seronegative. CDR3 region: CASSQSKNELPRNLFVTDTQYF. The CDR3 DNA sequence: TGCGCCAGCAGTCAATCTAAGAATGAGCTCCCTAGGAACCTTTTTGTCACAGATACGCAGTATTTT.